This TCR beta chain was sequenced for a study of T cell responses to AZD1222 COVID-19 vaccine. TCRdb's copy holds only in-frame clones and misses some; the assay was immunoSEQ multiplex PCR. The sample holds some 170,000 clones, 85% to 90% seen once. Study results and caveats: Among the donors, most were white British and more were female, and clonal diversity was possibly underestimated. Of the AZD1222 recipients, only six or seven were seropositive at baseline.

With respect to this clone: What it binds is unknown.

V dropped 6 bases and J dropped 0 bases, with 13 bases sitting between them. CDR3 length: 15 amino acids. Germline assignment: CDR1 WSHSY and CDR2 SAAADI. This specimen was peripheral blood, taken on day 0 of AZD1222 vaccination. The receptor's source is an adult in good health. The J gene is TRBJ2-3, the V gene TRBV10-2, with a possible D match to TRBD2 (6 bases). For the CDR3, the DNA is TGCGCCAGCAGAAACCATCTAGCGAGCACAGATACGCAGTATTTT. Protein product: CASRNHLASTDTQYF.